The 3 T cell receptor beta chains given below trace back to one sample, sequenced in a study of Ad26.COV2.S vaccination and SARS-CoV-2 variants (dated by TCRdb to about 2021). Per the publication, the treatment or condition label means: around 19 received Ad26.COV2.S at low or high dose, single or two shots; 5 received placebo; per-sample allocation not given. For vaccine and placebo recipients, repertoires were sequenced using samples collected on day 63 after the first injection. Preparation of the library involved the immunoSEQ multiplex PCR assay. TCRdb provides this immuneACCESS table in a form limited to in-frame rearrangements. Some clones are lacking; in checked studies, under half of them reflect an unresolved V gene, and why the rest are absent is not known. This sample has some 290,000 clones in its table, and roughly 84% of those were observed once. Of the sample, under 2% falls within the top ten clones.

Source: peripheral blood, taken in a trial of Ad26.COV2.S vaccine versus placebo. The receptors originated from a person aged 18-60 years who received the Ad26.COV2.S COVID-19 vaccine or a placebo.

The rearrangement uses TRBV18 and TRBJ1-2; D is undetermined. V was pared by 4 bases and J by 2 bases, with 11 bases between. This CDR3 spans 14 amino acids. Germline values: CDR1 KGHSH, CDR2 LQKENI. DNA for the CDR3: TGTGCCAGCTCACGTACAGAGGGCAACTATGGCTACACCTTC. Translation gives CASSRTEGNYGYTF.

V usage is TRBV3-1 (or the pseudogene TRBV3-2) and J usage is TRBJ2-7, with 7 positions matching TRBD1. V dropped 1 base and J dropped 2; count of bases not matched to a gene: 11. The length of the CDR3 is 17 residues. Germline CDR1 reads LGHDT; CDR2 reads YNNKEL (reference sequence). The CDR3 reads CASSQASGQVNAYEQYF. CDR3 bases: TGTGCCAGCAGCCAAGCCTCAGGACAGGTTAATGCCTACGAGCAGTACTTC.

This chain uses TRBV5-4 with TRBJ1-1; perhaps TRBD1 as D (6 bases). The CDR3 runs to 14 residues. With 3 bases removed from V and 9 bases from J, the gap between germline ends came to 18 bases. CDR1 and CDR2 (germline): SGHNT, YYREEE (reference sequence). CDR3 bases: TGTGCCAGCAGCTCTCGACAGGTTCGATCCCAAGCTTTCTTT. Translating gives CASSSRQVRSQAFF.